These T cell receptor beta chains were read from a single sample in a study of cytomegalovirus exposure and HLA in healthy donors. Generated by immunoSEQ multiplex PCR, the TCRdb table keeps only in-frame clones and is missing some. The sample includes some 120,000 clones, around 83% of them seen just once. Material for sequencing was PBMCs. The receptors come from a man aged 25-45 years in good health and CMV-seropositive. CDR3s leave out the opening cysteine and the closing phenylalanine or tryptophan. D genes are given only for firm matches.

d_gene,j_gene,v_gene,CDR3aa
.,TRBJ2-5,TRBV19,ASSIKRAGSETQY
.,TRBJ2-2,TRBV27,ASSPGRTLTGELF
TRBD1,TRBJ2-7,TRBV4-1,ASSQVLFRGRQGGHEQY
TRBD2,TRBJ2-1,TRBV25-1,ASSDGRLAEF
TRBD1,TRBJ1-4,TRBV2,ASSGQAATNEKLF
TRBD1,TRBJ1-1,TRBV5-4,ASSFDRVATEAF
.,TRBJ1-6,TRBV6-1,ASSEAKTDNSPLH
.,TRBJ1-1,TRBV28,ASREGVGGTEAF
TRBD1,TRBJ2-1,TRBV2,ASSSSQGAFNEQF
TRBD2,TRBJ2-3,TRBV5-1,ASSLEWGGTQY
TRBD1,TRBJ1-1,TRBV5-4,ASSDRETLINTEAF
TRBD1,TRBJ2-3,TRBV9,ASSVAWTGAADTQY
TRBD1,TRBJ2-1,TRBV2,ASSDGQGANNEQF
TRBD1,TRBJ1-5,TRBV28,ASSPGTAPHQPQH
TRBD1,TRBJ2-1,TRBV5-1,ASSLTGQGINEQF